The present entry profiles one TCR beta chain with its context. The antigen remains undetermined. Treatment of the sample: roughly 19 received Ad26.COV2.S at low or high dose, single or two shots; five or six received placebo; per-sample allocation not given. Repertoires come from day 63 after the first vaccine or placebo injection. An 18-55-year-old adult in Boston served as donor. The data are from a study of Ad26.COV2.S vaccination and SARS-CoV-2 variants. Findings and caveats of the study: Individuals receiving vaccine had higher spike-specific TCR breadth than placebo recipients did. Quantification of TCR breadth and depth may have yielded underestimates of total T cell responses.

CDR1 is LGHNA, CDR2 YSLEER, per germline. CDR3 length equals 15 residues. V was clipped by 1 base and J by 6 bases; unmatched bases: 6. TCRdb's table, derived via immunoSEQ multiplex PCR, lists solely in-frame clones and lacks some. The sample holds around 340,000 clones, 88% seen once. This rearrangement joins TRBV4-3 to TRBJ2-7; 10 bases map to TRBD1. Sequenced material: peripheral blood, taken in a trial of Ad26.COV2.S vaccine versus placebo. The origin of this receptor is a person aged 18-65 years who received the Ad26.COV2.S COVID-19 vaccine or a placebo. CDR3 bases: TGCGCCAGCAGCCAAGCTTGGGACAGGGGCCGCGAGCAGTACTTC. As protein: CASSQAWDRGREQYF.